This T cell receptor (beta chain) derives from a study of cytomegalovirus exposure and HLA in healthy donors. Findings and caveats of the study: What a later analysis showed was that several of the most significant clusters appeared linked to common viral pathogens. A later analysis linked a missense DCLRE1C variant to TCR beta V- and J-gene trimming.

V was pared by 6 bases and J by 3 bases, with 17 bases between. Per the germline V gene, CDR1 is MGHDK and CDR2 is SYGVNS. The CDR3 is made up of 15 amino acids. The primer mix had 60 Vbeta and 13 Jbeta primers. The method was immunoSEQ multiplex PCR; TCRdb's version includes in-frame clones alone and lacks a portion of them. Of over 250,000 clones listed, about nine tenths are singletons. A word on this clone: The antigen is undetermined.

The chain joins TRBV25-1 to TRBJ1-1; the D gene is possibly TRBD1 (5 bases). The clonotype comes from a man aged 35 to 55 in good health and CMV-seropositive. Material for sequencing was PBMCs. This chain's CDR3 is CASSRTRVGHTEAFF. The CDR3, as DNA: TGTGCCAGCAGCCGGACCCGGGTGGGGCACACTGAAGCTTTCTTT.